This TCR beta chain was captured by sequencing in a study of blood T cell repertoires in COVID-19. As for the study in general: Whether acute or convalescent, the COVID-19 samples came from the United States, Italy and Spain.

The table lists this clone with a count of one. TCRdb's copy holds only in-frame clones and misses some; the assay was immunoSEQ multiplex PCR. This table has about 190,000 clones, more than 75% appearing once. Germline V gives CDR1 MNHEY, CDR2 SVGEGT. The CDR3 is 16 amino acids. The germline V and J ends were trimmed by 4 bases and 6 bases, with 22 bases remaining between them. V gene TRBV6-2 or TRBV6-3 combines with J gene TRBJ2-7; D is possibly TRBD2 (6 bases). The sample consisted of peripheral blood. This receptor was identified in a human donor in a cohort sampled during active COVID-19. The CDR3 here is CASSSELRTRRGEQYF. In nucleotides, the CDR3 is TGTGCCAGCAGTTCTGAGCTCAGGACCCGGAGGGGCGAGCAGTACTTC.